Sequencing of this T cell receptor (beta chain) was carried out in a study of identical twins. In germline, CDR1 is KGHDR, CDR2 SFDVKD. This CDR3 is 12 amino acids long. V was trimmed by 9 bases and J by 7 bases, leaving 12 bases between them. MiXCR, applied by TCRdb to the 5' RACE reads, yields one record per CDR3 protein. The data show fewer than 650,000 distinct CDR3 sequences, roughly 6.6% seen once. The table lists this clonotype with a few counts. This sample also appeared in a second study, on yellow fever vaccine responses in identical twins.

The sequencing sample was made of PBMCs. This TCR came from a woman under 30 in good health. The chain combines TRBV24-1 with TRBJ2-1; D uncertain. CDR3 in DNA: TGTGCCACCGAGCACGACTCGAATGAGCAGTTCTTC. Residues: CATEHDSNEQFF.